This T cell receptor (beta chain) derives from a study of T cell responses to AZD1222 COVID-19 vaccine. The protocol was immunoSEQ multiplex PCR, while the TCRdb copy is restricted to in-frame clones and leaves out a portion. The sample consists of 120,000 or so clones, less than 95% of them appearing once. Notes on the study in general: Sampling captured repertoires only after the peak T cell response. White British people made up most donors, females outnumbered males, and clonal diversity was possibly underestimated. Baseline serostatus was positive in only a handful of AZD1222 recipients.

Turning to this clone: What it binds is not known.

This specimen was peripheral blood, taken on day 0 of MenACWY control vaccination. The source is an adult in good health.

The CDR3 bases are TGTGCCAGCAGTTTATGGGGGATGGATCAGCCCCAGCATTTT. Amino acid sequence: CASSLWGMDQPQHF. The chain is built from TRBV28 and TRBJ1-5; no definite D call. CDR1 MDHEN and CDR2 SYDVKM come from the germline V gene. V lost 0 bases to trimming and J lost 5 bases, with 8 bases between them. The CDR3 is 14 amino acids.